Listed here are 5 T cell receptor beta chains from one sample, sequenced in a study of shared clonotypes between healthy human individuals. CD45RO-negative, CCR7-positively selected cells formed the naive CD8 fraction, excluding terminally differentiated effector memory CD45RA+ cells. Only in-frame clones appear in the TCRdb table, and some are missing; sequencing was by immunoSEQ multiplex PCR. The sample consists of around 2,000,000 clones, around 96% of them appearing once. What was sequenced was naive CD8+ T cells sorted from blood. Source of these receptors: a young man in good health.

The chain is built from TRBV7-9 and TRBJ2-1; TRBD1 matches at 9 bases. The V gene's germline CDR1 is SEHNR and CDR2 FQNEAQ (reference sequence). The CDR3 is made up of 16 amino acids. V shed 5 bases, J shed 2 bases, and the junction held 7 bases outside the gene matches. The CDR3 DNA reads TGTGCCAGCAGCCCTACAGGGGGCTTTACCTACAATGAGCAGTTCTTC. This translates into CASSPTGGFTYNEQFF.

This clone was picked up a small number of times. Other DNA sequences in the sample encode the same CDR3. J is TRBJ2-7 and V is TRBV7-6; D possibly corresponds to TRBD2 (6 bases). CDR3 size: 13 residues. CDR1 is SGHVS, CDR2 FNYEAQ, per germline. Trimming pared 4 bases from V and 2 bases from J, leaving 9 bases between. The CDR3 protein is CASSSGLAYEQYF. DNA for the CDR3: TGTGCCAGCAGCTCGGGACTTGCCTACGAGCAGTACTTC.

This clone was picked up a small number of times. The chain carries TRBV9 and TRBJ1-2, with a tentative D call TRBD1 (6 bases). Germline CDR1 SGDLS, CDR2 YYNGEE. The CDR3 loop spans 13 amino acids. Trimming pared 3 bases from V and 4 bases from J, leaving 10 bases between. CDR3: CASSEEGGYGYTF. The CDR3, as DNA: TGTGCCAGCAGCGAAGAGGGGGGCTATGGCTACACCTTC.

The CDR3 DNA sequence: TGTGCCTGGAGTCACGGCCCTCAAGATCAGCCCCAGCATTTT. As protein: CAWSHGPQDQPQHF. V gene TRBV30 combines with J gene TRBJ1-5; D unresolved. The V gene lost 2 bases and the J gene lost 5 bases, with 13 bases spanning the gap. Germline CDR1 and CDR2: GTSNPN and SVGIG (reference sequence). This CDR3 spans 14 amino acids.

The genes are TRBV4-1 and TRBJ2-7; D is uncertain. This CDR3 is built from 13 residues. Deletions cut 2 bases from V and 3 bases from J, with 8 bases between. Germline CDR1 reads MGHRA; CDR2 reads YSYEKL. The DNA for the CDR3 is TGCGCCAGCAGCCAACCACTTGGCTACGAGCAGTACTTC. It translates to CASSQPLGYEQYF.